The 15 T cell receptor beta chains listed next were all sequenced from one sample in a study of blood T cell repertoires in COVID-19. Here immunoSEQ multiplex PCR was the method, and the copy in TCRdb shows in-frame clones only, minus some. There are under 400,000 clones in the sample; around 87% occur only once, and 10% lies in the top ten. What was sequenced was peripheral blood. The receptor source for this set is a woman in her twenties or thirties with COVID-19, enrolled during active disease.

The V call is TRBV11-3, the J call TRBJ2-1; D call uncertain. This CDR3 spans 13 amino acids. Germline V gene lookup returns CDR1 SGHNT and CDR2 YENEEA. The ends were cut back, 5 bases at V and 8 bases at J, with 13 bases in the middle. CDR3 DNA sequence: TGTGCCAGCAGCCCGCGGCGAGGCCATGAGCAGTTCTTC. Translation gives CASSPRRGHEQFF.

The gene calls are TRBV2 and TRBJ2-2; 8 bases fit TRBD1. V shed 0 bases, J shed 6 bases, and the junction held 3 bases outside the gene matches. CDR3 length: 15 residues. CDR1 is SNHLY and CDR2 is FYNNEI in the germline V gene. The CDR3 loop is CASSEANRGAGELFF. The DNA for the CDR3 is TGTGCCAGCAGTGAAGCCAACAGGGGGGCCGGGGAGCTGTTTTTT.

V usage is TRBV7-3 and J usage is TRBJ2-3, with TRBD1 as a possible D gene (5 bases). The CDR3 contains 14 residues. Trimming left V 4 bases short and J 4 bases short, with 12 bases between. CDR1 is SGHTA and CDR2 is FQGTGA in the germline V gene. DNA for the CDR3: TGTGCCAGCAGCTCGCAGGGCCCCCCAGATACGCAGTATTTT. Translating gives CASSSQGPPDTQYF.

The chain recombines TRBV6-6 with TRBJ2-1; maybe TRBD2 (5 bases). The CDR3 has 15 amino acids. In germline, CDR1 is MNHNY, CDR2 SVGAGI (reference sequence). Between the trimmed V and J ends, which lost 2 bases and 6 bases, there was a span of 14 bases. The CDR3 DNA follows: TGTGCCAGCAGTTACATCGGGCCTAGCAGCAATGAGCAGTTCTTC. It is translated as CASSYIGPSSNEQFF.

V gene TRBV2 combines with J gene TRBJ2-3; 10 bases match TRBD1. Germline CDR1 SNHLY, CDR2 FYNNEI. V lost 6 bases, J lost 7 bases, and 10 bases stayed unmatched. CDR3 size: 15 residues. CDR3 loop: CASRDGTGVLNTQYF. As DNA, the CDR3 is TGTGCCAGCAGGGACGGGACAGGGGTGTTGAATACGCAGTATTTT.

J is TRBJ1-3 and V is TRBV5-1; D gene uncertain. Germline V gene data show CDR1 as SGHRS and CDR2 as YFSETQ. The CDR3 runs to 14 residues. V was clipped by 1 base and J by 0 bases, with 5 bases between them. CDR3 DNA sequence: TGCGCCAGCAGCTTGTCGGTCTCTGGAAACACCATATATTTT. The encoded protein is CASSLSVSGNTIYF.

The CDR3 sequence is CASSVGLGTDTQYF. The DNA for the CDR3 is TGTGCCAGCAGCGTAGGACTGGGCACAGATACGCAGTATTTT. The rearrangement joins TRBV9 to TRBJ2-3, with D uncertain. From germline, CDR1 is SGDLS and CDR2 YYNGEE. The V end lost 0 bases, the J end lost 1 base, and 6 bases lay between the germline ends. The CDR3 loop spans 14 amino acids.

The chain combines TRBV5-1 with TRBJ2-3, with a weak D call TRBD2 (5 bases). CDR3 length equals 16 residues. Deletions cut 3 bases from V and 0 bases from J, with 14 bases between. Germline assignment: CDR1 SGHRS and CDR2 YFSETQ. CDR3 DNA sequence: TGCGCCAGCAGCTGGCGGACTGCCTCTAGCACAGATACGCAGTATTTT. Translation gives CASSWRTASSTDTQYF.

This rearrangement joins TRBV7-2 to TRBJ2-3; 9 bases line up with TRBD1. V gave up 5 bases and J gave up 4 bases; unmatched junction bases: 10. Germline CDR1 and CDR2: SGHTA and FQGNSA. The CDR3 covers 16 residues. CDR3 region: CASSRRQGGIPDTQYF. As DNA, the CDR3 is TGTGCCAGCAGCCGTCGACAGGGGGGGATCCCAGATACGCAGTATTTT.

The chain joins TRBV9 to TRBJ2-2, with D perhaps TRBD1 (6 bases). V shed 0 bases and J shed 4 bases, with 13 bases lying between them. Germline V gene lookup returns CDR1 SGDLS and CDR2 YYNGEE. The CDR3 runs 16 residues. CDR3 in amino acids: CASSVVGDITTGELFF. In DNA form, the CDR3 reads TGTGCCAGCAGCGTAGTAGGGGACATCACCACCGGGGAGCTGTTTTTT.

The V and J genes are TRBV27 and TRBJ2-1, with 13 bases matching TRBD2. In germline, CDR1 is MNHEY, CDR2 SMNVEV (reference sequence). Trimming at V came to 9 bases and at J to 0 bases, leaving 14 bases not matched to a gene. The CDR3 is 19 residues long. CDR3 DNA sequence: TGTGCCAGTGCCTCAGTGGGACTAGCGGGGATGAGCTCCTACAATGAGCAGTTCTTC. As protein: CASASVGLAGMSSYNEQFF.

As DNA, the CDR3 is TGTGCCAGCAGCGTAGCTGGGGGCTCGGGCACTGAAGCTTTCTTT. This sequence encodes CASSVAGGSGTEAFF. V is TRBV9 and J is TRBJ1-1; possibly TRBD1 for D (6 bases). This CDR3 has 15 residues. CDR1 is SGDLS, CDR2 YYNGEE, per germline. Trimming took off 0 bases at V and 4 bases at J, with 13 bases between the two ends.

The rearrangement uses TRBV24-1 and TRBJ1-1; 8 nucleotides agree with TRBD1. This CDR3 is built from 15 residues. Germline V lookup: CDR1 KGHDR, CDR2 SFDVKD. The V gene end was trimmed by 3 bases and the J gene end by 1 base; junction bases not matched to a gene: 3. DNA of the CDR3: TGTGCCACCAGTGATGGACAGGGCTCGAACACTGAAGCTTTCTTT. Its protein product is CATSDGQGSNTEAFF.

DNA for the CDR3: TGTGCCAGCAGCCAAAGGGGATACTATGGCTACACCTTC. Amino acid sequence: CASSQRGYYGYTF. The genes are TRBV14 and TRBJ1-2, with a possible D match to TRBD1 (5 bases). Trimming shortened V by 2 bases and J by 3 bases, and 7 bases separated the two germline ends. This CDR3 is built from 13 residues. The V gene's germline CDR1 is SGHDN and CDR2 FVKESK.

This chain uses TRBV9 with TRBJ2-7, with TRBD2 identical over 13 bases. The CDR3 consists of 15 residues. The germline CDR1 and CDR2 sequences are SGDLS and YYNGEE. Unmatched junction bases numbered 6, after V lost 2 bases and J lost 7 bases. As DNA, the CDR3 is TGTGCCAGCAGCGTTACTAGCGGGAGGGCTGGAGAGCAGTACTTC. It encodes CASSVTSGRAGEQYF.